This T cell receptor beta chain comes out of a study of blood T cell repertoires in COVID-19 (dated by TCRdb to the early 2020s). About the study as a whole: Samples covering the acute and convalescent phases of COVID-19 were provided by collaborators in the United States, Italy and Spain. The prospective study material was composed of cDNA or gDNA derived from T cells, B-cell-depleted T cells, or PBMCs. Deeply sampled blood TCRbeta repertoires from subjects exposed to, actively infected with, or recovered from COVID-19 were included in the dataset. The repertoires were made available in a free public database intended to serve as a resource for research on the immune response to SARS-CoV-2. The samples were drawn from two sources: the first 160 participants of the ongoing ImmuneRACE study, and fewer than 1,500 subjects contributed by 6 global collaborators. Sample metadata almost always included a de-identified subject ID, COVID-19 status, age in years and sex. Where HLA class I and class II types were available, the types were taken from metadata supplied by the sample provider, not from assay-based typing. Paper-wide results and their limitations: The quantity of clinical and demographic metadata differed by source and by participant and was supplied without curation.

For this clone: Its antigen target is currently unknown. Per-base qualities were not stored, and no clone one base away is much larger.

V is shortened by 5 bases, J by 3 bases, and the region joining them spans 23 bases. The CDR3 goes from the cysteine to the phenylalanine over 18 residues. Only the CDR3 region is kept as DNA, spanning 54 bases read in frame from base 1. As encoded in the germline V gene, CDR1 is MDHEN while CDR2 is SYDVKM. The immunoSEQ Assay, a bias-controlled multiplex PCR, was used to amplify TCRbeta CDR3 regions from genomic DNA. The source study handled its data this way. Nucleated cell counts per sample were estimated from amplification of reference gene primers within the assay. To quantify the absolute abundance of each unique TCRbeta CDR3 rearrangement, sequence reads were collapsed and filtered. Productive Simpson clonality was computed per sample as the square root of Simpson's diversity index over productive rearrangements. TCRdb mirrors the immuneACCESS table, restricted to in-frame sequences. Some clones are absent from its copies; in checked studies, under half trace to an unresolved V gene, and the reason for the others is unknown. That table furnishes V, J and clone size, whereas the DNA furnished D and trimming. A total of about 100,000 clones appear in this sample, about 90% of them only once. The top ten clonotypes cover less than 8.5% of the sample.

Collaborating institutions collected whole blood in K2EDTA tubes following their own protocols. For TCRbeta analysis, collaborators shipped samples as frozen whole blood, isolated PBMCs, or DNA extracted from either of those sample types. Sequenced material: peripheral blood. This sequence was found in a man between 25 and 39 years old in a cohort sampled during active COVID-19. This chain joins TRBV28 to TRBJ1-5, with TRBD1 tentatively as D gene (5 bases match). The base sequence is TGTGCCAGCAGTACGAGGCTCTGGCAGGGCCGGCACAATCAGCCCCAGCATTTT. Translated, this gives CASSTRLWQGRHNQPQHF.